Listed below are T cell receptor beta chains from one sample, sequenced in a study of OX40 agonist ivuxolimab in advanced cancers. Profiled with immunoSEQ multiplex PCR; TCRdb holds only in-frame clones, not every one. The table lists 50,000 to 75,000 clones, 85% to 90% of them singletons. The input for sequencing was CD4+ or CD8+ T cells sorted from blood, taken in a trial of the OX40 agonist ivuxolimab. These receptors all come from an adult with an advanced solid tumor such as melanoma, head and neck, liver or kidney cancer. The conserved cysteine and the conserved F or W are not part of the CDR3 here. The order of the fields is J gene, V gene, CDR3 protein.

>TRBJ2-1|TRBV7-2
ASSTPRMVNSYNEQF
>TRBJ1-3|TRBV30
AWSLGLYAGNTIY
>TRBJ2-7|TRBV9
ASSVLPTTGAVYEQY
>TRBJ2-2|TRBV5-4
ASSLDSLNTGELF
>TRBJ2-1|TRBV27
ASSPTGRDEQF
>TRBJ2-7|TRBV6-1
ATSLHGSLYEQY
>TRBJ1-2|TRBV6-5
ASSRTYPPYGYT
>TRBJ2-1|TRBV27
ASSKAVSSYNEQF
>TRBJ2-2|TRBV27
ASSLWGTGGTGELF
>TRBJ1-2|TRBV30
AWSAFTNYGYT
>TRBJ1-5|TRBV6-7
ASFPGYSNQPQH
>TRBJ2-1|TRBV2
ASSPSGGYEQF
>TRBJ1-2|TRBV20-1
SDPVDHGYT
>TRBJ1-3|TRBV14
ASSHILHSGNTIY
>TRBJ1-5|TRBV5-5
ASSPTGEGQPQH
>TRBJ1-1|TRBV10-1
ASSLQGDTEAF
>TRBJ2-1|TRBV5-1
ASSLGLAGGPVGSNEQF
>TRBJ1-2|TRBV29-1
SVGRDRGDGYT
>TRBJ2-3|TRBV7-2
ASSPGPGLTDTQY
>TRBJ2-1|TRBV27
ASSPLAGLRDEQF
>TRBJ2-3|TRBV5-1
ASSTGSGSSTDTQY
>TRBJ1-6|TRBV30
AWSDRQNSPLH
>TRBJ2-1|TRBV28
ASSLRYVREGRLVYNEQF
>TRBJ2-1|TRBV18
ASSPAIEVYNEQF
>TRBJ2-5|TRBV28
ASSIEETQY
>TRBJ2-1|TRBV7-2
ASSLADRLGNEQF
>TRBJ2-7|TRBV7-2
ASSPSRTTYEQY
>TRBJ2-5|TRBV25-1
ASSEVRQETQY
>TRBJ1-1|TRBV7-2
ASSFRAMNTEAF
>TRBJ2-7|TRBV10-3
AIRGDTDEQY
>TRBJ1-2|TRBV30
AWGRGEGYT
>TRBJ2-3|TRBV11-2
ASSLPGADTQY
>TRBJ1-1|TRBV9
ASRYGTGPNTEAF
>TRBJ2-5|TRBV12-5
ASGHRVSETQY
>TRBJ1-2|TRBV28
ASSVGDGYT
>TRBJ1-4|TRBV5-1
ASSAGTSNSEKLF
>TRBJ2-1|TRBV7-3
ASSLTRDEQF
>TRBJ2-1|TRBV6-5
ASRNSHEQF
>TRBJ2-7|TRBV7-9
ASSLAGGDSHRYEQY
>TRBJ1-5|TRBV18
ASSPQALGSNQPQH
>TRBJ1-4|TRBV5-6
ASSRNRGGGEKLF
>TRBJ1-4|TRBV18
ASSRATSRGEKLF
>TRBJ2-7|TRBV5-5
ASSLRTSGSYEQY
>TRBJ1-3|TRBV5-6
ASSLGGTIY
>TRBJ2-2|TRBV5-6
ASSLDTYGGAGELF
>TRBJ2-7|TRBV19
ASSNTGTGSGYEQY
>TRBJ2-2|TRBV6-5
ASSAQVAPGELF
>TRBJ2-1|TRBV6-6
ASSSLYNEQF
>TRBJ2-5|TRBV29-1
SVGQGARETQY
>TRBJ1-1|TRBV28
ASSPNTEAF
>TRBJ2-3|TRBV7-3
ASSLAGLSTDTQY
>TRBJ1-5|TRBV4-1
ASSQDRGGLRPQH
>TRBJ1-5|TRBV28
ASRPGGTDQPQH